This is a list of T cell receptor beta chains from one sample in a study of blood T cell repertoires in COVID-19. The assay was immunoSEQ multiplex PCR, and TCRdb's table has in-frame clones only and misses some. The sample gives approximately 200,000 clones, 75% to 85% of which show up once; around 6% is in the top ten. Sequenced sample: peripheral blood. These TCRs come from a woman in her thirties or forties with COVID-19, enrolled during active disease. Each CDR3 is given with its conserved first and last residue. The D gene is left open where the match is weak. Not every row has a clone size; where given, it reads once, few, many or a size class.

cdr3_aa: CASSRGTKLNTGELFF; cdr3_nt: TGTGCCAGCAGCCGAGGGACTAAACTAAACACCGGGGAGCTGTTTTTT; v_call: TRBV28; d_call: TRBD2; j_call: TRBJ2-2; clone_size: -
cdr3_aa: CASSAQPNTEAFF; cdr3_nt: TGTGCCAGCAGTGCACAGCCCAACACTGAAGCTTTCTTT; v_call: TRBV2; d_call: -; j_call: TRBJ1-1; clone_size: -
cdr3_aa: CASSLDPQGRVYNEQFF; cdr3_nt: TGCGCCAGCAGCTTGGACCCCCAGGGTCGAGTATACAATGAGCAGTTCTTC; v_call: TRBV5-1; d_call: -; j_call: TRBJ2-1; clone_size: -
cdr3_aa: CASRRTGGPTEAFF; cdr3_nt: TGTGCCAGCAGAAGAACAGGGGGCCCCACTGAAGCTTTCTTT; v_call: TRBV6-5; d_call: TRBD1; j_call: TRBJ1-1; clone_size: -
cdr3_aa: CASSTSGTVTNTEAFF; cdr3_nt: TGTGCCAGCAGCACCTCCGGGACAGTTACCAACACTGAAGCTTTCTTT; v_call: TRBV7-3; d_call: TRBD1; j_call: TRBJ1-1; clone_size: once
cdr3_aa: CASSHRPSGYEQYF; cdr3_nt: TGTGCCAGCAGCCACCGCCCCTCGGGGTACGAGCAGTACTTC; v_call: TRBV3-1/TRBV3-2; d_call: -; j_call: TRBJ2-7; clone_size: -
cdr3_aa: CALQGIAGARGGYEQYF; cdr3_nt: TGTGCCTTGCAGGGGATAGCGGGAGCTAGAGGGGGATACGAGCAGTACTTC; v_call: TRBV2; d_call: TRBD2; j_call: TRBJ2-7; clone_size: -
cdr3_aa: CASSLARDSYGYTF; cdr3_nt: TGTGCCAGCAGCTTAGCCCGGGACAGTTATGGCTACACCTTC; v_call: TRBV7-9; d_call: TRBD1; j_call: TRBJ1-2; clone_size: -
cdr3_aa: CASSFGQSLSTLHF; cdr3_nt: TGCGCCAGCAGCTTTGGGCAGAGCCTATCGACCCTCCACTTT; v_call: TRBV5-1; d_call: -; j_call: TRBJ1-6; clone_size: -
cdr3_aa: CASSHDRRYTEAFF; cdr3_nt: TGTGCCAGCAGCCACGACAGGAGGTACACTGAAGCTTTCTTT; v_call: TRBV7-9; d_call: -; j_call: TRBJ1-1; clone_size: few
cdr3_aa: CASRGTSGVGTQYF; cdr3_nt: TGTGCCTCCCGGGGGACTAGCGGCGTAGGGACCCAGTACTTC; v_call: TRBV2; d_call: TRBD2; j_call: TRBJ2-5; clone_size: -
cdr3_aa: CASRTRGISYEQYF; cdr3_nt: TGTGCCAGCAGAACTCGGGGGATCTCCTACGAGCAGTACTTC; v_call: TRBV6-5; d_call: -; j_call: TRBJ2-7; clone_size: few
cdr3_aa: CASTIPRGAQETQYF; cdr3_nt: TGTGCCAGCACCATCCCCCGAGGAGCTCAAGAGACCCAGTACTTC; v_call: TRBV5-8; d_call: -; j_call: TRBJ2-5; clone_size: -
cdr3_aa: CSALNTGELFF; cdr3_nt: TGCAGTGCACTAAACACCGGGGAGCTGTTTTTT; v_call: TRBV20-1; d_call: -; j_call: TRBJ2-2; clone_size: -
cdr3_aa: CASSLSGGGQETQYF; cdr3_nt: TGCGCCAGCAGCCTTAGCGGGGGAGGGCAAGAGACCCAGTACTTC; v_call: TRBV5-1; d_call: TRBD2; j_call: TRBJ2-5; clone_size: -
cdr3_aa: CASSFYGGSGNTIYF; cdr3_nt: TGTGCCAGCAGTTTCTACGGGGGCTCTGGAAACACCATATATTTT; v_call: TRBV28; d_call: -; j_call: TRBJ1-3; clone_size: few
cdr3_aa: CASTREGAANYGYTF; cdr3_nt: TGTGCCAGCACTCGGGAGGGGGCAGCTAACTATGGCTACACCTTC; v_call: TRBV2; d_call: TRBD1; j_call: TRBJ1-2; clone_size: -
cdr3_aa: CASSRGQGIDEQYF; cdr3_nt: TGCGCCAGCAGCAGGGGACAGGGGATCGACGAGCAGTACTTC; v_call: TRBV5-1; d_call: TRBD1; j_call: TRBJ2-7; clone_size: once
cdr3_aa: CASSQVGAGAYGYTF; cdr3_nt: TGTGCCAGCAGCCAAGTAGGGGCAGGCGCTTATGGCTACACCTTC; v_call: TRBV3-1/TRBV3-2; d_call: -; j_call: TRBJ1-2; clone_size: -
cdr3_aa: CASSVGRTGGQETQYF; cdr3_nt: TGTGCCAGCAGCGTAGGCAGGACAGGGGGCCAAGAGACCCAGTACTTC; v_call: TRBV9; d_call: TRBD1; j_call: TRBJ2-5; clone_size: -
cdr3_aa: CAWIPRTSGANVLTF; cdr3_nt: TGTGCCTGGATTCCCAGGACTTCTGGGGCCAACGTCCTGACTTTC; v_call: TRBV30; d_call: -; j_call: TRBJ2-6; clone_size: few
cdr3_aa: CSANRNTEAFF; cdr3_nt: TGCAGTGCTAATCGGAACACTGAAGCTTTCTTT; v_call: TRBV20-1; d_call: -; j_call: TRBJ1-1; clone_size: -
cdr3_aa: CASSLVSAGTGELFF; cdr3_nt: TGTGCCAGCAGCTTAGTGTCCGCAGGCACCGGGGAGCTGTTTTTT; v_call: TRBV7-2; d_call: -; j_call: TRBJ2-2; clone_size: -
cdr3_aa: CASSRQGISTEAFF; cdr3_nt: TGTGCCAGCAGCCGACAGGGGATAAGCACTGAAGCTTTCTTT; v_call: TRBV7-9; d_call: TRBD1; j_call: TRBJ1-1; clone_size: -
cdr3_aa: CASSETWTSSYEQYF; cdr3_nt: TGTGCCAGTAGTGAGACCTGGACATCCTCCTACGAGCAGTACTTC; v_call: TRBV19; d_call: -; j_call: TRBJ2-7; clone_size: -
cdr3_aa: CASSPTAGGLGELFF; cdr3_nt: TGTGCCAGCAGCCCGACAGCGGGAGGGCTCGGGGAGCTGTTTTTT; v_call: TRBV7-2; d_call: TRBD2; j_call: TRBJ2-2; clone_size: -
cdr3_aa: CTSSQDRGNNEQFF; cdr3_nt: TGCACCAGCAGCCAAGACAGGGGTAACAATGAGCAGTTCTTC; v_call: TRBV1; d_call: -; j_call: TRBJ2-1; clone_size: -
cdr3_aa: CSVVGQGQIHEQYF; cdr3_nt: TGCAGCGTTGTAGGGCAGGGGCAGATCCACGAGCAGTACTTC; v_call: TRBV29-1; d_call: -; j_call: TRBJ2-7; clone_size: few
cdr3_aa: CATGLAGEFEQFF; cdr3_nt: TGTGCCACCGGACTAGCGGGAGAATTTGAGCAGTTCTTC; v_call: TRBV5-6; d_call: TRBD2; j_call: TRBJ2-1; clone_size: -
cdr3_aa: CASSLRLGGLSTDEQYF; cdr3_nt: TGTGCCAGCAGTTTACGGTTGGGGGGGCTCTCTACGGACGAGCAGTACTTC; v_call: TRBV27; d_call: -; j_call: TRBJ2-7; clone_size: -
cdr3_aa: CASSQAGIYTGELFF; cdr3_nt: TGTGCCAGCAGCCAAGCCGGGATTTACACCGGGGAGCTGTTTTTT; v_call: TRBV4-2; d_call: -; j_call: TRBJ2-2; clone_size: -
cdr3_aa: CAISPQGGRDTEAFF; cdr3_nt: TGTGCCATCAGTCCCCAGGGAGGTAGGGACACTGAAGCTTTCTTT; v_call: TRBV10-3; d_call: -; j_call: TRBJ1-1; clone_size: -
cdr3_aa: CASSPQNTYTEAFF; cdr3_nt: TGTGCCAGCTCACCCCAGAACACCTACACTGAAGCTTTCTTT; v_call: TRBV18; d_call: -; j_call: TRBJ1-1; clone_size: -
cdr3_aa: CATSPEGGQGTEAFF; cdr3_nt: TGTGCCACCAGCCCTGAGGGTGGACAGGGCACTGAAGCTTTCTTT; v_call: TRBV15; d_call: TRBD1; j_call: TRBJ1-1; clone_size: -
cdr3_aa: CASSGTGASPGELFF; cdr3_nt: TGCGCCAGCAGCGGGACAGGGGCTAGCCCCGGGGAGCTGTTTTTT; v_call: TRBV5-1; d_call: TRBD1; j_call: TRBJ2-2; clone_size: few
cdr3_aa: CANFRNTEAFF; cdr3_nt: TGTGCCAACTTTCGGAACACTGAAGCTTTCTTT; v_call: TRBV12-3/TRBV12-4; d_call: -; j_call: TRBJ1-1; clone_size: -
cdr3_aa: CASSLPGGGQETQYF; cdr3_nt: TGCGCCAGCAGCCTCCCGGGTGGCGGCCAAGAGACCCAGTACTTC; v_call: TRBV5-1; d_call: -; j_call: TRBJ2-5; clone_size: -
cdr3_aa: CASSLGTEPYEQYF; cdr3_nt: TGTGCCAGCAGCTTAGGGACAGAGCCGTACGAGCAGTACTTC; v_call: TRBV13; d_call: -; j_call: TRBJ2-7; clone_size: -
cdr3_aa: CASSLQGMAFF; cdr3_nt: TGTGCCAGCAGCCTACAGGGGATGGCTTTCTTT; v_call: TRBV7-9; d_call: TRBD1; j_call: TRBJ1-1; clone_size: -
cdr3_aa: CASSLVASGGISYEQYF; cdr3_nt: TGCGCCAGCAGCTTGGTAGCGAGCGGGGGGATCTCCTACGAGCAGTACTTC; v_call: TRBV5-1; d_call: TRBD2; j_call: TRBJ2-7; clone_size: -
cdr3_aa: CASSLGEGQVSNQPQHF; cdr3_nt: TGTGCCAGCAGCTTAGGCGAAGGACAGGTTAGCAATCAGCCCCAGCATTTT; v_call: TRBV7-2; d_call: TRBD1; j_call: TRBJ1-5; clone_size: -
cdr3_aa: CASSIVSGDTEAFF; cdr3_nt: TGTGCCAGTAGTATCGTCTCGGGGGACACTGAAGCTTTCTTT; v_call: TRBV19; d_call: -; j_call: TRBJ1-1; clone_size: -
cdr3_aa: CSETDRDTEAFF; cdr3_nt: TGCAGCGAGACAGACAGGGACACTGAAGCTTTCTTT; v_call: TRBV29-1; d_call: TRBD1; j_call: TRBJ1-1; clone_size: -
cdr3_aa: CASSQVVSEQYF; cdr3_nt: TGTGCCAGCAGCCAAGTGGTCAGTGAGCAGTACTTC; v_call: TRBV3-1/TRBV3-2; d_call: -; j_call: TRBJ2-7; clone_size: -
cdr3_aa: CASRVRASNQPQHF; cdr3_nt: TGTGCCAGCAGGGTCAGGGCGAGCAATCAGCCCCAGCATTTT; v_call: TRBV6-6; d_call: -; j_call: TRBJ1-5; clone_size: -
cdr3_aa: CATSREGAVTPLHF; cdr3_nt: TGTGCCACCAGCAGAGAAGGGGCCGTGACACCCCTCCACTTT; v_call: TRBV15; d_call: -; j_call: TRBJ1-6; clone_size: once
cdr3_aa: CASSEQTGNDGELFF; cdr3_nt: TGTGCCAGCAGCGAGCAGACAGGGAACGACGGGGAGCTGTTTTTT; v_call: TRBV6-5; d_call: TRBD1; j_call: TRBJ2-2; clone_size: few
cdr3_aa: CASSDHGTGRIRAFF; cdr3_nt: TGTGCCAGTAGTGACCACGGGACAGGGCGAATAAGGGCTTTCTTT; v_call: TRBV19; d_call: TRBD1; j_call: TRBJ1-1; clone_size: -
cdr3_aa: CASSTTSGGVQETQYF; cdr3_nt: TGTGCCAGTAGCACAACTAGCGGGGGGGTCCAAGAGACCCAGTACTTC; v_call: TRBV19; d_call: TRBD2; j_call: TRBJ2-5; clone_size: -